The 27 T cell receptor beta chains below all came from one sample that was sequenced in a study of blood T cell repertoires in COVID-19 (TCRdb year 2020). Library construction relied on the immunoSEQ multiplex PCR assay. Drawn from immuneACCESS, this table holds only the in-frame rearrangements with V and J called that TCRdb kept. Clones are partly lost; checked studies trace under half to an unresolved V gene and leave the rest unexplained. The sample yields 300,000 or so clones; about 91% were counted once. Jointly, the top ten make up 5.5% to 7% of the sample. Sequenced input: peripheral blood. The receptors come from a woman younger than 45 who had recovered from COVID-19.

The V and J genes are TRBV28 and TRBJ2-7; TRBD2 aligns across 13 bases. CDR3 length: 17 amino acids. Germline V lookup: CDR1 MDHEN, CDR2 SYDVKM. V was clipped by 10 bases and J by 0 bases; unmatched bases: 12. The CDR3 here is CATHGTSGGVSSYEQYF. CDR3 in DNA: TGTGCCACCCATGGAACTAGCGGGGGGGTAAGCTCCTACGAGCAGTACTTC.

The V call is TRBV5-1, the J call TRBJ2-7, with D possibly matching TRBD1 (6 bases). V was shortened by 0 bases and J by 3 bases, with 10 bases between the two germline ends. This CDR3 region has 14 residues. Germline CDR1 is SGHRS and CDR2 is YFSETQ. The CDR3, as DNA: TGCGCCAGCAGCTTGGTGGGCAGGGGCTACGAGCAGTACTTC. Its translation: CASSLVGRGYEQYF. The variable domain in full, completed from reference TRBV5-1 and TRBJ2-7, reads KAGVTQTPRYLIKTRGQQVTLSCSPISGHRSVSWYQQTPGQGLQFLFEYFSETQRNKGNFPGRFSGRQFSNSRSEMNVSTLELGDSALYLCASSLVGRGYEQYFGPGTRLTVT.

This clone was counted only a few times. V gene TRBV19 combines with J gene TRBJ2-1; TRBD1 matches 10 bases. Germline V gene lookup returns CDR1 LNHDA and CDR2 SQIVND (reference sequence). The CDR3 has 16 amino acids. The V segment lost 6 bases and the J segment 3 bases; nucleotides outside the gene matches: 8. CDR3 sequence: CASSTGQGGRYNEQFF. As DNA, the CDR3 is TGTGCCAGTAGCACCGGACAGGGGGGTCGCTACAATGAGCAGTTCTTC. Full variable domain (rest looked up from reference TRBV19 and TRBJ2-1): DGGITQSPKYLFRKEGQNVTLSCEQNLNHDAMYWYRQDPGQGLRLIYYSQIVNDFQKGDIAEGYSVSREKKESFPLTVTSAQKNPTAFYLCASSTGQGGRYNEQFFGPGTRLTVL.

In this sample, this clone turned up once. The V call is TRBV29-1, the J call TRBJ1-5, with a possible D match to TRBD1 (6 bases). This CDR3 spans 13 amino acids. The germline CDR1 and CDR2 sequences are SQVTM and ANQGSEA. V dropped 6 bases and J dropped 3 bases, with 12 bases sitting between them. CDR3 nucleotides: TGCAGCGTCCTGGACAGCCCCAATCAGCCCCAGCATTTT. This translates into CSVLDSPNQPQHF.

This rearrangement joins TRBV28 to TRBJ1-2, with 7 bases fitting TRBD1. CDR3 length: 15 residues. Germline values: CDR1 MDHEN, CDR2 SYDVKM. V trimming: 6 bases; J trimming: 1 base; junction bases outside the gene matches: 8. The CDR3 here is CASRIDRDHNYGYTF. The CDR3 DNA reads as TGTGCCAGCAGGATAGACAGGGATCATAACTATGGCTACACCTTC.

In its sample, this clone was seen many times. This chain uses TRBV29-1 with TRBJ2-2, with no clear D. Germline values: CDR1 SQVTM, CDR2 ANQGSEA. Trimming removed 1 base at V and 4 bases at J, with 7 bases between. The length of the CDR3 is 13 residues. The CDR3 reads CSVEGQTTGELFF. The CDR3 bases are TGCAGCGTTGAAGGACAAACCACCGGGGAGCTGTTTTTT.

The CDR3 coding sequence is TGTGCCAGCAGTGAATGGGCGGGGGGCGGGACCGGGGAGCTGTTTTTT. Translating it yields CASSEWAGGGTGELFF. This chain uses TRBV6-1 with TRBJ2-2, with 8 positions matching TRBD2. CDR3 length: 16 amino acids. V was pared by 2 bases and J by 5 bases, with 7 bases of the junction left unmatched. Germline V lookup: CDR1 MNHNS, CDR2 SASEGT.

The rearrangement uses TRBV14 and TRBJ2-3; TRBD2 matches 10 bases. The ends lost 5 bases at V and 3 bases at J; junction bases unmatched: 5. There are 15 residues in the CDR3. Germline V gene lookup returns CDR1 SGHDN and CDR2 FVKESK. The chain's CDR3 is CASSDLAGATDTQYF. The DNA of the CDR3 is TGTGCCAGCAGCGACCTAGCGGGGGCTACAGATACGCAGTATTTT.

This sequence joins TRBV18 and TRBJ2-1; 8 bases align to TRBD2. CDR1 KGHSH and CDR2 LQKENI come from the germline V gene. Losses at the gene ends were 2 bases for V and 4 bases for J; bases not matched to a gene: 7. This CDR3 is built from 16 residues. DNA for the CDR3: TGTGCCAGCTCACCATATGCGGGGGGCAAATACAATGAGCAGTTCTTC. This sequence encodes CASSPYAGGKYNEQFF.

The chain uses TRBV4-1 and TRBJ1-6; possible D gene TRBD1, 6 bases. V lost 1 base and J 10 bases, leaving 14 bases between the germline ends. The CDR3 totals 15 residues. CDR1 MGHRA and CDR2 YSYEKL come from the germline V gene. The CDR3 bases are TGCGCCAGCAGCCAAGGGCAACAGGGTCGGTCACCCCTCCACTTT. It yields the protein CASSQGQQGRSPLHF.

The chain carries TRBV28 and TRBJ2-1, with TRBD2 identical over 10 bases. V was clipped by 5 bases and J by 8 bases; unmatched bases: 9. Per germline, CDR1 MDHEN and CDR2 SYDVKM. CDR3 length: 15 residues. CDR3 in DNA: TGTGCCAGCAGTCAGGGACTAGCGAGGAGGCATGAGCAGTTCTTC. It encodes CASSQGLARRHEQFF.

This rearrangement joins TRBV25-1 to TRBJ2-5; D call uncertain. This CDR3 is 12 amino acids long. Germline V gene lookup returns CDR1 MGHDK and CDR2 SYGVNS. The V end was cut by 1 base, the J end by 7 bases, with 7 bases between. The CDR3 is CASSESAVTQYF. The CDR3, as DNA: TGTGCCAGCAGTGAATCCGCGGTGACCCAGTACTTC.

The rearrangement uses TRBV6-5 and TRBJ1-6; possible D gene TRBD1, 5 bases. V lost 2 bases and J lost 4, with 9 bases in between. Germline values: CDR1 MNHEY, CDR2 SVGAGI. The CDR3 is 15 residues long. The CDR3 bases are TGTGCCAGCAGTTACCATCAGGGTTATAATTCACCCCTCCACTTT. Its protein product is CASSYHQGYNSPLHF.

The chain has TRBV7-9 and TRBJ1-2; weak D call: TRBD1 (5 bases). The CDR3 covers 10 residues. Germline V lookup: CDR1 SEHNR, CDR2 FQNEAQ (reference sequence). With 6 bases removed from V and 8 bases from J, the gap between germline ends came to 7 bases. CDR3 nucleotides: TGTGCCAGCAGTAAGGGGGGCTACACCTTC. Its translation: CASSKGGYTF. Supplemented by reference TRBV7-9 and TRBJ1-2, the full variable domain reads DTGVSQNPRHKITKRGQNVTFRCDPISEHNRLYWYRQTLGQGPEFLTYFQNEAQLEKSRLLSDRFSAERPKGSFSTLEIQRTEQGDSAMYLCASSKGGYTFGSGTRLTVV.

This clone has only one observation. This chain uses TRBV5-4 with TRBJ1-4; perhaps TRBD1 as D (6 bases). Trimming pared 4 bases from V and 4 bases from J, leaving 11 bases between. The CDR3 runs to 14 residues. Germline V lookup: CDR1 SGHNT, CDR2 YYREEE (reference sequence). CDR3: CASSPGQINEKLFF. The CDR3 nucleotides read TGTGCCAGCAGCCCCGGACAGATTAATGAAAAACTGTTTTTT.

The chain recombines TRBV4-1 with TRBJ1-6; TRBD1 is a possible D gene (5 bases). V was shortened by 1 base and J by 7 bases, with 11 bases between the two germline ends. CDR1 is MGHRA and CDR2 is YSYEKL in the germline V gene. This CDR3 has 15 residues. CDR3: CASSQVSGRNSPLHF. In DNA form, the CDR3 reads TGCGCCAGCAGCCAAGTCTCAGGGAGGAATTCACCCCTCCACTTT.

About this clone itself: Distinct nucleotide sequences in the sample also encode this CDR3. The chain recombines TRBV5-1 with TRBJ1-1; tentative D call: TRBD1 (5 bases). Germline V CDR1 and CDR2: SGHRS, YFSETQ. The CDR3 loop spans 13 amino acids. V was trimmed by 3 bases and J by 1 base, leaving 7 bases between them. As DNA, the CDR3 is TGCGCCAGCAGCTCCACAGGGAACACTGAAGCTTTCTTT. Translating gives CASSSTGNTEAFF.

The chain joins TRBV5-1 to TRBJ2-4; D is possibly TRBD2 (5 bases). Germline values: CDR1 SGHRS, CDR2 YFSETQ. The CDR3 has 16 residues. Trimming took 4 bases from V and 0 from J, leaving 14 bases between them. DNA for the CDR3: TGCGCCAGCAGCCCGGAGCAGCGGTTAGCCAAAAACATTCAGTACTTC. Translation: CASSPEQRLAKNIQYF. The full variable domain, completed using reference TRBV5-1 and TRBJ2-4, is KAGVTQTPRYLIKTRGQQVTLSCSPISGHRSVSWYQQTPGQGLQFLFEYFSETQRNKGNFPGRFSGRQFSNSRSEMNVSTLELGDSALYLCASSPEQRLAKNIQYFGAGTRLSVL.

The chain joins TRBV3-1 (or the pseudogene TRBV3-2) to TRBJ2-7; 10 positions match TRBD2. Germline V gives CDR1 LGHDT, CDR2 YNNKEL (reference sequence). Trimming removed 4 bases from V and 7 bases from J; junction bases left unmatched: 13. The CDR3 length is 16 residues. CDR3 sequence (DNA): TGTGCCAGCAGCCCAGCGGGGGGGCCGGGTTTGGTTGAGCAGTACTTC. It translates to CASSPAGGPGLVEQYF.

CDR3 sequence: CASSPGVQGGNTEAFF. The CDR3 DNA sequence: TGTGCCAGCTCACCTGGTGTGCAGGGGGGGAACACTGAAGCTTTCTTT. The rearrangement uses TRBV18 and TRBJ1-1, with 7 bases identical to TRBD1. The CDR3 covers 16 residues. The ends lost 3 bases at V and 1 base at J; junction bases unmatched: 8. Germline V gene lookup returns CDR1 KGHSH and CDR2 LQKENI.

The gene calls are TRBV7-9 and TRBJ1-4, with D possibly TRBD1 on 5 matching bases. This CDR3 has 15 residues. V was cut by 0 bases and J by 2 bases, with 7 bases left in between. Germline-derived CDR1 and CDR2 are SEHNR and FQNEAQ (reference sequence). CDR3 amino acids: CASSLAAGTNEKLFF. The CDR3 DNA follows: TGTGCCAGCAGCTTAGCGGCAGGGACTAATGAAAAACTGTTTTTT.

CDR3 bases: TGCAGCGTTCACGAGCTGCCAGGGGGATTCAATGTCATGTTCCGTGGCTACACCTTC. It specifies CSVHELPGGFNVMFRGYTF. The chain recombines TRBV29-1 with TRBJ1-2, with 7 bases matching TRBD1. Germline assignment: CDR1 SQVTM and CDR2 ANQGSEA. J gave up 7 bases and V 5 bases, and 28 bases lay outside the gene matches. This CDR3 region has 19 residues.

The chain combines TRBV19 with TRBJ1-5; tentatively, D is TRBD1 (5 bases). The CDR3 loop spans 15 amino acids. The V end was cut by 9 bases, the J end by 3 bases, with 18 bases between. CDR1 and CDR2 (germline): LNHDA, SQIVND (reference sequence). DNA of the CDR3: TGTGCCAGCTCCTCGGGGGGGGGTATCAATCAGCCCCAGCATTTT. Translating gives CASSSGGGINQPQHF.

The chain uses TRBV7-3 and TRBJ2-7; 7 bases line up with TRBD1. Germline V gives CDR1 SGHTA, CDR2 FQGTGA. CDR3 length: 14 amino acids. The junction had 3 bases not matched to a gene; V was cut back by 2 bases and J by 2 bases. DNA for the CDR3: TGTGCCAGCAGCTTAGGGACAGCTCCCTACGAGCAGTACTTC. It specifies CASSLGTAPYEQYF. Complete variable domain (other parts from reference TRBV7-3 and TRBJ2-7): GAGVSQTPSNKVTEKGKYVELRCDPISGHTALYWYRQSLGQGPEFLIYFQGTGAADDSGLPNDRFFAVRPEGSVSTLKIQRTERGDSAVYLCASSLGTAPYEQYFGPGTRLTVT.

This chain connects TRBV6-5 to TRBJ1-4; 7 nucleotides line up with TRBD1. Per the germline V gene, CDR1 is MNHEY and CDR2 is SVGAGI. This CDR3 spans 15 amino acids. The J segment lost 6 bases and the V segment lost 0 bases, leaving 4 bases of the junction unmatched. The CDR3 DNA reads TGTGCCAGCAGTTACTCGGAGGGGGCCTATGAAAAACTGTTTTTT. Translating gives CASSYSEGAYEKLFF.

The chain uses TRBV5-1 and TRBJ2-5; TRBD2 is a possible D gene (6 bases). The CDR3 totals 14 residues. V lost 0 bases, J lost 4 bases, and 10 bases lay in between. Looked up from germline, CDR1 is SGHRS and CDR2 is YFSETQ. CDR3 coding DNA: TGCGCCAGCAGCTTGGAAGGAGGGCGAGAGACCCAGTACTTC. It is translated as CASSLEGGRETQYF.

Points on this clone: The identical CDR3 is also encoded by other nucleotide sequences in the sample. V gene TRBV28 combines with J gene TRBJ1-2; 8 bases match TRBD1. The CDR3 is 14 amino acids. V was clipped by 5 bases and J by 5 bases; unmatched bases: 7. The germline CDR1 and CDR2 sequences are MDHEN and SYDVKM. The CDR3 region is CASSLGDRGYGYTF. The CDR3 DNA sequence: TGTGCCAGCAGTCTGGGAGACAGGGGATATGGCTACACCTTC.